The 20 T cell receptor beta chains below come from one sample, sequenced in a study of identical twins. TCRdb passed the 5' RACE reads through MiXCR, listing each CDR3 protein once. The sample has approximately 500,000 distinct CDR3 sequences, approximately 24% seen once. The sample also formed part of further work on T cells expressing NK-cell markers.

The sequenced sample consisted of CD4+ T cells sorted from blood. Receptor source: a woman younger than 30 in good health.

The sample holds a few counts of this clonotype. The V and J genes are TRBV27 and TRBJ2-3; unclear D gene. Trimming removed 0 bases at V and 0 bases at J, with 7 bases between. The germline gives CDR1 MNHEY, CDR2 SMNVEV (reference sequence). CDR3 size: 15 residues. The CDR3 loop is CASSLSSLSTDTQYF. CDR3 bases: TGTGCCAGCAGTTTATCCAGTCTTAGCACAGATACGCAGTATTTT.

About this clonotype: One end of the junction is discordant with germline, which a read error may explain. V gene TRBV19 combines with J gene TRBJ1-5; no reliable D call. Germline lookup yields CDR1 LNHDA and CDR2 SQIVND (reference sequence). The CDR3 has 16 amino acids. DNA for the CDR3: TGTGCCAGCAGTAAGGTGGCGGGCGATAGCAATCAGCCCCAGCATTTT. Translating gives CASSKVAGDSNQPQHF. The whole variable domain, filled in from reference TRBV19 and TRBJ1-5, reads DGGITQSPKYLFRKEGQNVTLSCEQNLNHDAMYWYRQDPGQGLRLIYYSQIVNDFQKGDIAEGYSVSREKKESFPLTVTSAQKNPTAFYLCASSKVAGDSNQPQHFGDGTRLSIL.

This clonotype was picked up a small number of times. V is TRBV20-1 and J is TRBJ1-1, with D unresolved. Germline V gene sequence: CDR1 DFQATT, CDR2 SNEGSKA (reference sequence). The CDR3 has 14 residues. Trimming removed 6 bases from V and 1 base from J, with 15 bases in between. The CDR3 here is CSAIPGSRNTEAFF. The CDR3 DNA follows: TGCAGTGCCATCCCGGGGTCGAGGAACACTGAAGCTTTCTTT.

The sample holds a few counts of this clonotype. The chain links TRBV20-1 to TRBJ1-1; D possibly corresponds to TRBD1 (5 bases). V was cut by 0 bases and J by 4 bases, with 12 bases left in between. Per germline, CDR1 DFQATT and CDR2 SNEGSKA (reference sequence). The CDR3 has 14 residues. DNA of the CDR3: TGCAGTGCTAGAGATACCCTAAGGGGCACTGAAGCTTTCTTT. Translated, it gives CSARDTLRGTEAFF.

This clonotype was recorded a few times. The chain is built from TRBV12-3 or TRBV12-4 and TRBJ2-3; TRBD1 agrees at 8 bases. The CDR3 loop spans 18 amino acids. V was clipped by 3 bases and J by 4 bases; unmatched bases: 15. In DNA form, the CDR3 reads TGTGCCAGCAGTTTTCTCAGGGGGCGATCCCCCCTCCCAGATACGCAGTATTTT. It yields the protein CASSFLRGRSPLPDTQYF.

The chain recombines TRBV10-1 with TRBJ2-1; 9 bases align to TRBD2. With 4 bases clipped from V and 12 bases from J, the junction kept 4 bases outside the gene matches. Germline V gene sequence: CDR1 WNHNN, CDR2 SYGVQD (reference sequence). CDR3 length: 12 amino acids. The CDR3 loop reads CASSGGTSTQFF. In nucleotides, the CDR3 is TGCGCCAGCAGTGGTGGGACTAGCACGCAGTTCTTC.

Comments on this clonotype: A junction end diverges from the germline sequence, so it may reflect a read error. The chain joins TRBV5-1 to TRBJ1-6; unclear D gene. The CDR3 length is 15 residues. Germline V gene lookup returns CDR1 SGHRS and CDR2 YFSETQ. For the CDR3, the DNA is TGTGCCAGCAGCTTGGGTACAGCTTATAATTCACCCCTCCACTTT. Protein: CASSLGTAYNSPLHF.

This clonotype was seen a few times. The V and J genes are TRBV7-2 and TRBJ2-7; 9 bases match TRBD2. The CDR3 has 16 amino acids. Germline CDR1 and CDR2: SGHTA and FQGNSA. Trimming cost V 6 bases and J 6 bases; bases outside gene matches: 15. The CDR3 bases are TGTGCCAGCAGGTTTGTTGGGACTAGCTTTCCGTCCGAGCAGTACTTC. This translates into CASRFVGTSFPSEQYF. Variable domain in full (rest from reference TRBV7-2 and TRBJ2-7): GAGVSQSPSNKVTEKGKDVELRCDPISGHTALYWYRQSLGQGLEFLIYFQGNSAPDKSGLPSDRFSAERTGGSVSTLTIQRTQQEDSAVYLCASRFVGTSFPSEQYFGPGTRLTVT.

This clonotype was detected only a few times. CDR3 protein: CASSLLQSSYEQYF. DNA for the CDR3: TGTGCCAGCAGCTTGCTGCAGAGCTCCTACGAGCAGTACTTC. This chain links TRBV5-4 with TRBJ2-7; D gene uncertain. From germline, CDR1 is SGHNT and CDR2 YYREEE (reference sequence). The V end was cut by 1 base, the J end by 0 bases, with 8 bases between. The CDR3 loop spans 14 amino acids.

This clonotype has only a few counts. This sequence joins TRBV18 and TRBJ2-1; 16 nucleotides line up with TRBD2. V dropped 3 bases and J dropped 10; count of bases not matched to a gene: 6. Looked up from germline, CDR1 is KGHSH and CDR2 is LQKENI. This CDR3 contains 16 residues. CDR3 region: CASSPPGLAGGQEQFF. The CDR3 DNA sequence: TGTGCCAGCTCACCTCCGGGACTAGCGGGGGGGCAGGAGCAGTTCTTC.

This clonotype was seen a handful of times. The chain is built from TRBV7-9 and TRBJ1-1; D unclear. The germline gives CDR1 SEHNR, CDR2 FQNEAQ (reference sequence). Deletions cut 1 base from V and 5 bases from J, with 11 bases between. The CDR3 covers 14 residues. The CDR3 protein is CASSLGGGRTEAFF. DNA for the CDR3: TGTGCCAGCAGCTTAGGAGGAGGGAGGACTGAAGCTTTCTTT.

As concerns this clonotype: A single base separates this from a much larger clone, so it may be a read error. J is TRBJ2-7 and V is TRBV3-1; D is undetermined. Germline CDR1 and CDR2: LGHDT and YNNKEL (reference sequence). This CDR3 spans 12 amino acids. V dropped 2 bases and J dropped 3 bases, with 5 bases sitting between them. The DNA for the CDR3 is TGTGCCAGCAGCCAAAATTTCTACGAGCAGTACTTC. Its translation is CASSQNFYEQYF.

This clonotype was counted only a few times. The CDR3 is CASSPDPGLAAYEQYF. DNA of the CDR3: TGTGCCAGCAGCCCGGACCCCGGACTAGCGGCCTACGAGCAGTACTTC. The chain employs TRBV5-5 and TRBJ2-7, with 10 bases fitting TRBD2. The ends lost 4 bases at V and 2 bases at J; junction bases unmatched: 9. CDR3 size: 16 residues. Germline lookup yields CDR1 SGHKS and CDR2 YYEKEE (reference sequence).

CDR3 sequence: CSASTGPITDTQYF. For the CDR3, the DNA is TGCAGTGCATCGACCGGCCCAATCACAGATACGCAGTATTTT. The chain is built from TRBV20-1 and TRBJ2-3; D ambiguous. Looked up from germline, CDR1 is DFQATT and CDR2 is SNEGSKA (reference sequence). This CDR3 spans 14 amino acids. The V and J ends lost 6 bases and 2 bases respectively, with 15 bases between them.

V is TRBV7-9 and J is TRBJ1-2; TRBD1 matches 9 bases. CDR3 size: 15 residues. The germline gives CDR1 SEHNR, CDR2 FQNEAQ (reference sequence). With 5 bases clipped from V and 5 bases from J, the junction kept 9 bases outside the gene matches. CDR3 protein: CASSPPTGTGYGYTF. The CDR3 nucleotides read TGTGCCAGCAGCCCCCCCACCGGGACAGGGTATGGCTACACCTTC.

A few counts support this clonotype. The rearrangement uses TRBV21-1 and TRBJ1-4; TRBD1, the D gene given by the table, was not confirmed from the DNA. TRBV21-1 is flagged as a pseudogene. The CDR3 runs 19 residues. Here the CDR3 reads CASSKGVRGGVSRGEKLFF. The DNA for the CDR3 is TGTGCCAGCAGCAAAGGAGTACGGGGCGGAGTAAGTCGGGGTGAAAAACTGTTTTTT.

This clonotype has more than one count but fewer than ten. The genes are TRBV7-2 and TRBJ2-2; 13 positions match TRBD2. Losses at the gene ends were 4 bases for V and 4 bases for J; bases not matched to a gene: 6. This CDR3 spans 17 amino acids. Per germline, CDR1 SGHTA and CDR2 FQGNSA. CDR3 sequence (DNA): TGTGCCAGCAGCTCGGGGACTAGCGGGGCCGTCACCGGGGAGCTGTTTTTT. This codes for CASSSGTSGAVTGELFF.

The chain employs TRBV30 and TRBJ1-2; possibly TRBD1 for D (5 bases). Germline V CDR1 and CDR2: GTSNPN, SVGIG (reference sequence). The CDR3 covers 12 residues. CDR3 nucleotides: TGTGCTTCGAACTGGGGGAGCTATGGCTACACCTTC. As protein: CASNWGSYGYTF.

This chain joins TRBV20-1 and TRBJ2-3, with 8 bases lining up with TRBD2. Germline V gene lookup returns CDR1 DFQATT and CDR2 SNEGSKA (reference sequence). The CDR3 consists of 17 residues. V was pared by 0 bases and J by 4 bases, with 12 bases of the junction left unmatched. CDR3 DNA: TGCAGTGCTAGAGATTGGGTAGCGGGAATGATTTCAGATACGCAGTATTTT. Translated: CSARDWVAGMISDTQYF.

The rearrangement uses TRBV12-3 or TRBV12-4 and TRBJ2-4; tentatively, D is TRBD2 (6 bases). V shed 7 bases and J shed 2 bases, with 21 bases lying between them. There are 17 residues in the CDR3. The CDR3 sequence: CASTTSGDGRTKNIQYF. CDR3 DNA: TGTGCCAGCACCACAAGCGGCGACGGGAGAACCAAAAACATTCAGTACTTC.